This T cell receptor beta chain was retrieved from a study of cytomegalovirus exposure and HLA in healthy donors. Study results and caveats: The investigators catalogued 150 to 200 TCR beta chains as cytomegalovirus-associated. Sequencing artifact likely explains a cluster of highly shared sequence variants.

V lost 3 bases, J lost 0 bases, and 15 bases lay in between. This CDR3 has 17 amino acids. Germline CDR1 LGHNA, CDR2 YNFKEQ. As concerns this clone: Its cognate antigen is unknown.

Use of 60 Vbeta and 13 Jbeta primers characterized the PCR. Source study methods: There were tens of millions of unique TCR beta chains by a later count, and approximately 10 million of them were shared. This table comes from immunoSEQ multiplex PCR, and its TCRdb copy is limited to in-frame clones, with some not included. V, J and clone size were drawn from that table, and D and trimming were deduced from the DNA. In the table there are over 100,000 clones, about 74% of which are singletons. The chain carries TRBV4-2 and TRBJ1-3; TRBD1 might be the D (6 bases). This sequence originates from a man in his thirties or forties in good health and CMV-seropositive. The sequenced material came from PBMCs. The CDR3 nucleotides read TGTGCCAGCAGCCAGGCCTCCCAGGACAGCTCTGGAAACACCATATATTTT. Translated: CASSQASQDSSGNTIYF.